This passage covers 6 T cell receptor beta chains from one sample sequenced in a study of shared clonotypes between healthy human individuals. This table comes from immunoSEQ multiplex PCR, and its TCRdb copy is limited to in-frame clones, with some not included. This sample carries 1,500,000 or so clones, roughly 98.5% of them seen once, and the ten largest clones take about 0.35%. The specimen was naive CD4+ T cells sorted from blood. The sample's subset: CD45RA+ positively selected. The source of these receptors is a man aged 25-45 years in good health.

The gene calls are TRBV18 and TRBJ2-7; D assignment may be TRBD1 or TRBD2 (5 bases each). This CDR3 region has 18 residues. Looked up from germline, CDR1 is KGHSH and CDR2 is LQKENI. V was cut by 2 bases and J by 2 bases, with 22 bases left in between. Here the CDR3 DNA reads TGTGCCAGCTCACCATCTATTGTGGGGAATAGAGGGGCCTACGAGCAGTACTTC. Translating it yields CASSPSIVGNRGAYEQYF.

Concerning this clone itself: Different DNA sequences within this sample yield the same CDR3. CDR3 sequence reads: CASSLGGGYEQYF. The CDR3 DNA is TGTGCCAGCAGCTTAGGGGGTGGGTACGAGCAGTACTTC. V usage is TRBV11-2 and J usage is TRBJ2-7; D is undetermined. CDR1 SGHAT and CDR2 FQNNGV come from the germline V gene. The V and J ends lost 1 base and 4 bases respectively, with 8 bases between them. The CDR3 has 13 amino acids.

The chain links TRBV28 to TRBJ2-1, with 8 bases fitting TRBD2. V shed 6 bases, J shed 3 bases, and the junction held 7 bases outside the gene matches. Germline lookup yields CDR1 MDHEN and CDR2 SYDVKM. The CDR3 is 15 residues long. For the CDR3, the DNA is TGTGCCAGCAGAAGAGCGGGAGAGGTCTACAATGAGCAGTTCTTC. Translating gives CASRRAGEVYNEQFF. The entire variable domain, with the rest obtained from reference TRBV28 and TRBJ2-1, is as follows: DVKVTQSSRYLVKRTGEKVFLECVQDMDHENMFWYRQDPGLGLRLIYFSYDVKMKEKGDIPEGYSVSREKKERFSLILESASTNQTSMYLCASRRAGEVYNEQFFGPGTRLTVL.

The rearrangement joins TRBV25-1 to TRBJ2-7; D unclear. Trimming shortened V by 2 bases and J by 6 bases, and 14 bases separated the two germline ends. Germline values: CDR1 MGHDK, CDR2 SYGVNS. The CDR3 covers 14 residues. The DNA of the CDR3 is TGTGCCAGCAGTGAAATCGAATTGGGATCCGAGCAGTACTTC. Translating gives CASSEIELGSEQYF.

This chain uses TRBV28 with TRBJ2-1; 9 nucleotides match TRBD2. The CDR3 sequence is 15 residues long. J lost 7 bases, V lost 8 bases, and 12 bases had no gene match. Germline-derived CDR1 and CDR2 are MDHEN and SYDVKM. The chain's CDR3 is CASAVGTSGSNEQFF. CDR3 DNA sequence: TGTGCCAGCGCCGTCGGTACTAGCGGGTCAAATGAGCAGTTCTTC.

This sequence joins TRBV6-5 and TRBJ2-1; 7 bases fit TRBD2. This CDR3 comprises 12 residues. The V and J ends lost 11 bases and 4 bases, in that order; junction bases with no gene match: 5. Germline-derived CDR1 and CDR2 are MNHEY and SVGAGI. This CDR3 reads CASGGSYNEQFF. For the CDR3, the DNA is TGTGCCTCGGGAGGATCGTACAATGAGCAGTTCTTC.